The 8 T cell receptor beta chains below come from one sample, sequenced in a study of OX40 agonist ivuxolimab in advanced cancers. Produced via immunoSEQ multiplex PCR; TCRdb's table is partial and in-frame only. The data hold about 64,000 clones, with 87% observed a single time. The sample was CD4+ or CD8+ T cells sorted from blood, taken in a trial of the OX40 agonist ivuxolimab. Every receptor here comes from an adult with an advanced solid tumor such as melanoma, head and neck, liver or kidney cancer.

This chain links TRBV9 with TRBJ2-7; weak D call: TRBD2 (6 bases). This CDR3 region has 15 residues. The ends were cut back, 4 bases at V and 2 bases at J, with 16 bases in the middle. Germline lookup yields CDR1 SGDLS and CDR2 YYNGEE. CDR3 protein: CASSPWDSGAYEQYF. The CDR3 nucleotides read TGTGCCAGCAGCCCTTGGGATAGCGGAGCCTACGAGCAGTACTTC.

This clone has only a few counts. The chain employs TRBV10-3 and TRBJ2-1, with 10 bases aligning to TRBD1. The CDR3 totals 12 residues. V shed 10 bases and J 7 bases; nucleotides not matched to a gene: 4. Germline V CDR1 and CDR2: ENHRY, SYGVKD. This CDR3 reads CATGTGVNEQFF. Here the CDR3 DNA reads TGTGCCACCGGGACAGGGGTTAATGAGCAGTTCTTC.

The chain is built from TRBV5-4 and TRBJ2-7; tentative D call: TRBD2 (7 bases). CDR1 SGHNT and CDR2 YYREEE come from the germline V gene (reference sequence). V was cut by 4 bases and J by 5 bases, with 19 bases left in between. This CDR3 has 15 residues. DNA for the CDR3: TGTGCCAGCAGCCCCCTGGGGGGGCGGGTGGACGAGCAGTACTTC. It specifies CASSPLGGRVDEQYF.

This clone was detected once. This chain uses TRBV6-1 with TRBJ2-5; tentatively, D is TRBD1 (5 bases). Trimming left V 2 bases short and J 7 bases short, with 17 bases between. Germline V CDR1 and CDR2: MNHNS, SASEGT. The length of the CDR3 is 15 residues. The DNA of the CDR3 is TGTGCCAGCAGTGAACCTCCCTTGACAGTAGGGACCCAGTACTTC. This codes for CASSEPPLTVGTQYF.

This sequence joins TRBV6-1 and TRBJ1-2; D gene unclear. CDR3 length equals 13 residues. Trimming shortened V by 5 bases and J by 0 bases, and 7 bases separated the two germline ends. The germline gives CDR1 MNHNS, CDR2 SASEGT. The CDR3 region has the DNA TGTGCCAGCAGTTGGATTACTAACTATGGCTACACCTTC. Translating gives CASSWITNYGYTF.

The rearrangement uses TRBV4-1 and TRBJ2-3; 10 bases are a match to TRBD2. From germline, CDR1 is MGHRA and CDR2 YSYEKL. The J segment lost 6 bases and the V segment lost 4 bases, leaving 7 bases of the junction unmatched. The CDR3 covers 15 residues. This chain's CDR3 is CASSLQSGGADTQYF. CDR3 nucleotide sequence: TGCGCCAGCAGCCTCCAAAGCGGGGGGGCGGATACGCAGTATTTT.

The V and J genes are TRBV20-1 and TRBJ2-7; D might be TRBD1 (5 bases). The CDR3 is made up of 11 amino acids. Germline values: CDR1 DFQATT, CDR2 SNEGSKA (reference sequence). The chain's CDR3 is CSAIDSYEQYF. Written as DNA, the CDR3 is TGCAGCGCAATCGACAGCTACGAGCAGTACTTC.

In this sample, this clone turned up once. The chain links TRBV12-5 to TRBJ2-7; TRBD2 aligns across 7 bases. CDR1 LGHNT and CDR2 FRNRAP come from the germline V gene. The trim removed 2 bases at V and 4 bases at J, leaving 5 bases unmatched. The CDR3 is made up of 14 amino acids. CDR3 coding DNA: TGTGCTAGTGGTTTGCTTCGGGGAGGGTACGAGCAGTACTTC. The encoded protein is CASGLLRGGYEQYF. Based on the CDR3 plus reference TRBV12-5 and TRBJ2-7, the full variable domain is DARVTQTPRHKVTEMGQEVTMRCQPILGHNTVFWYRQTMMQGLELLAYFRNRAPLDDSGMPKDRFSAEMPDATLATLKIQPSEPRDSAVYFCASGLLRGGYEQYFGPGTRLTVT.